What follows are 17 T cell receptor beta chains derived from one specimen sequenced in a study of blood T cells in healthy people across ages. It was with a sample-barcoded 5' primer and a J-beta primer mix that a second PCR of roughly 7 to 12 cycles was run. Via MiXCR, TCRdb re-called the 5' RACE reads, giving one row per CDR3 protein. The sample records roughly 800,000 distinct CDR3 sequences, 58% being singletons. The sample comprised blood. The receptors derive from a man aged 30-40 years in good health.

This chain uses TRBV24-1 with TRBJ2-3; D tentatively reads TRBD1 or TRBD2 (5 bases each). Germline V lookup: CDR1 KGHDR, CDR2 SFDVKD. V was clipped by 0 bases and J by 2 bases, with 14 bases between them. The CDR3 loop spans 17 amino acids. CDR3 sequence: CATSDLRDVGPTDTQYF. CDR3 sequence (DNA): TGTGCCACCAGTGATTTGAGGGACGTGGGGCCCACAGATACGCAGTATTTT.

V usage is TRBV5-1 and J usage is TRBJ1-2, with 8 bases aligning to TRBD1. With 4 bases clipped from V and 12 bases from J, the junction kept 11 bases outside the gene matches. The CDR3 sequence is 13 residues long. Per germline, CDR1 SGHRS and CDR2 YFSETQ. CDR3 in amino acids: CASSREDRASNTF. CDR3 in DNA: TGCGCCAGCAGCCGTGAGGACAGGGCAAGCAACACCTTC.

The DNA of the CDR3 is TGTGCCAGCAGTCCCGGACAGGGGAGGAATTCACCCCTCCACTTT. Translated, it gives CASSPGQGRNSPLHF. This chain uses TRBV12-3 or TRBV12-4 with TRBJ1-6; 9 bases are shared with TRBD1. This CDR3 is built from 15 residues. Trimming removed 5 bases from V and 7 bases from J; junction bases left unmatched: 6.

The chain has TRBV4-3 and TRBJ2-3; D might be TRBD1 (6 bases). This CDR3 has 16 residues. Germline V gene lookup returns CDR1 LGHNA and CDR2 YSLEER. V was cut by 4 bases and J by 3 bases, with 17 bases left in between. Here the CDR3 DNA reads TGCGCCAGCAGCCCCGCATACAGGGTAATTACAGATACGCAGTATTTT. This encodes CASSPAYRVITDTQYF.

This chain uses TRBV4-3 with TRBJ2-5; no reliable D call. Trimming pared 1 base from V and 1 base from J, leaving 7 bases between. In germline, CDR1 is LGHNA, CDR2 YSLEER. This CDR3 has 14 residues. CDR3 amino acids: CASSQGSAQETQYF. CDR3 sequence (DNA): TGCGCCAGCAGCCAAGGGAGCGCCCAAGAGACCCAGTACTTC.

The chain combines TRBV18 with TRBJ2-7; 9 bases match TRBD1. Losses at the gene ends were 5 bases for V and 1 base for J; bases not matched to a gene: 6. Germline-derived CDR1 and CDR2 are KGHSH and LQKENI. The CDR3 contains 15 residues. CDR3 in DNA: TGTGCCAGCTCAAAGGGACAGGGTGGATCCTACGAGCAGTACTTC. Translated: CASSKGQGGSYEQYF.

This sequence joins TRBV7-2 and TRBJ2-7, with a possible D match to TRBD2 (5 bases). Germline V gene data show CDR1 as SGHTA and CDR2 as FQGNSA. The CDR3 covers 14 residues. Trimming pared 3 bases from V and 6 bases from J, leaving 15 bases between. CDR3 loop: CASSFTGWESEQYF. CDR3 DNA: TGTGCCAGCAGCTTTACGGGATGGGAATCCGAGCAGTACTTC.

This clonotype appeared a few times. This chain uses TRBV6-5 with TRBJ1-1; D perhaps matches TRBD1 (6 bases). Trimming left V 7 bases short and J 8 bases short, with 20 bases between. In germline, CDR1 is MNHEY, CDR2 SVGAGI. The CDR3 length is 14 residues. The CDR3 here is CASNETGKWYEAFF. CDR3 in DNA: TGTGCCAGCAATGAAACAGGGAAGTGGTACGAAGCTTTCTTT.

V is TRBV5-1 and J is TRBJ1-2, with 9 bases fitting TRBD1. The CDR3 has 15 amino acids. Germline V lookup: CDR1 SGHRS, CDR2 YFSETQ. The V segment lost 0 bases and the J segment 5 bases; nucleotides outside the gene matches: 5. Here the CDR3 reads CASSLDGTGKYGYTF. The CDR3, as DNA: TGCGCCAGCAGCTTGGATGGGACAGGGAAGTATGGCTACACCTTC.

This chain links TRBV7-2 with TRBJ2-1; 11 positions agree with TRBD2. The J call is uncertain, as TRBJ2-7 better fits the DNA end. CDR1 and CDR2 (germline): SGHTA, FQGNSA. There are 18 residues in the CDR3. The CDR3 bases are TGTGCCAGCAGCTTAAGACTAGCGGGACGCCCCTCCTACAATGAGCAGTACTTC. Residues: CASSLRLAGRPSYNEQYF.

The chain carries TRBV5-1 and TRBJ2-7; no firm D call. The better agreement between TRBJ2-5 and the DNA end casts doubt on the J call. The CDR3 contains 14 residues. CDR1 and CDR2 from the germline V gene are SGHRS and YFSETQ. The CDR3 DNA sequence: TGCGCCAGCAGCTTCCCCGGGCAGGATGCGACCCAGTACTTC. Protein: CASSFPGQDATQYF.

The rearrangement joins TRBV7-9 to TRBJ1-2; TRBD1 is a possible D gene (5 bases). V was shortened by 5 bases and J by 3 bases, with 19 bases between the two germline ends. The CDR3 loop spans 16 amino acids. CDR1 SEHNR and CDR2 FQNEAQ come from the germline V gene (reference sequence). CDR3 DNA: TGTGCCAGCAGCCCGTTAGTAGTGGGGCAAGACTATGGCTACACCTTC. This encodes CASSPLVVGQDYGYTF.

The J gene is TRBJ1-3, the V gene TRBV6-5, with a weak D call TRBD1 (5 bases). Germline-derived CDR1 and CDR2 are MNHEY and SVGAGI. V dropped 8 bases and J dropped 3 bases, with 11 bases sitting between them. The CDR3 contains 13 residues. Here the CDR3 reads CASHGGFGNTIYF. The CDR3 DNA reads as TGTGCCAGCCACGGGGGATTTGGAAACACCATATATTTT.

V is TRBV6-6 and J is TRBJ2-7, with 12 bases matching TRBD2. V trimming: 6 bases; J trimming: 2 bases; junction bases outside the gene matches: 8. Germline loops: CDR1 MNHNY, CDR2 SVGAGI (reference sequence). This CDR3 comprises 16 residues. CDR3 loop: CASSPSGRARTYEQYF. In DNA, the CDR3 is TGTGCCAGCAGCCCTAGCGGGAGGGCCCGAACCTACGAGCAGTACTTC.

This clonotype was detected only a few times. V usage is TRBV20-1 and J usage is TRBJ2-7; no firm D call. The CDR3 sequence is 12 residues long. Per germline, CDR1 DFQATT and CDR2 SNEGSKA (reference sequence). The germline V and J ends were trimmed by 3 bases and 0 bases, with 6 bases remaining between them. Written as DNA, the CDR3 is TGCAGTGCTAGTTGGCCCTCCTACGAGCAGTACTTC. As protein: CSASWPSYEQYF.

The genes are TRBV6-5 and TRBJ2-7; maybe TRBD1 (5 bases). The CDR3 consists of 13 residues. Trimming took 11 bases from V and 5 from J, leaving 19 bases between them. In germline, CDR1 is MNHEY, CDR2 SVGAGI. This chain's CDR3 is CAGSYFQGNEQYF. CDR3 DNA sequence: TGTGCCGGTAGTTACTTTCAGGGAAACGAGCAGTACTTC.

The chain is built from TRBV12-3 or TRBV12-4 and TRBJ2-1; D perhaps matches TRBD1 (6 bases). V was trimmed by 5 bases and J by 7 bases, leaving 12 bases between them. The CDR3 is made up of 13 amino acids. The CDR3 nucleotides read TGTGCCAGCAGTAGACAGGATGCAAATGAGCAGTTCTTC. Its translation: CASSRQDANEQFF.